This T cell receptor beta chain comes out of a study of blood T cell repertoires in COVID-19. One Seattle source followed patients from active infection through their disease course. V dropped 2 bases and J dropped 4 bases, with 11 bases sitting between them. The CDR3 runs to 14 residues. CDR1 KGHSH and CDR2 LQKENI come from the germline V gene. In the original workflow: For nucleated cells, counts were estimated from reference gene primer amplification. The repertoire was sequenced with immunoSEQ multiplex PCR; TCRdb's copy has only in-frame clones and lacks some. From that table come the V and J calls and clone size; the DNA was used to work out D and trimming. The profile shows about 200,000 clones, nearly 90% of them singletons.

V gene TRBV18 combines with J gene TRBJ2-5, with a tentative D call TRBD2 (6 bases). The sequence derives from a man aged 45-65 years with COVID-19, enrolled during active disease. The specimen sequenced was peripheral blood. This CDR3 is CASSPRSGVETQYF. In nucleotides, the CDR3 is TGTGCCAGCTCACCAAGATCGGGGGTAGAGACCCAGTACTTC.